Below, 4 T cell receptor beta chains from the same sample are listed, as sequenced in a study of blood T cell repertoires in COVID-19. Sequenced by immunoSEQ multiplex PCR; TCRdb stores in-frame clones only, minus some. Among about 170,000 clones, approximately 87% were seen once, and the ten largest hold about a tenth. Sequencing was performed on peripheral blood. The receptors were sampled from a woman aged 60-70 years with COVID-19, enrolled during active disease.

The genes are TRBV7-6 and TRBJ2-2, with D possibly matching TRBD2 (6 bases). The V end was cut by 5 bases, the J end by 7 bases, with 8 bases between. Germline loops: CDR1 SGHVS, CDR2 FNYEAQ. This CDR3 has 12 residues. CDR3 bases: TGTGCCAGCAGCGGGCGGGGCGGGGAGCTGTTTTTT. Amino acids: CASSGRGGELFF.

This chain connects TRBV9 to TRBJ2-7, with D tentatively TRBD1 (6 bases). This CDR3 region has 14 residues. V was trimmed by 0 bases and J by 3 bases, leaving 10 bases between them. Germline V gives CDR1 SGDLS, CDR2 YYNGEE. CDR3 sequence (DNA): TGTGCCAGCAGCGTAGAGGGACACCACTACGAGCAGTACTTC. This translates into CASSVEGHHYEQYF.

V and J are TRBV7-9 and TRBJ1-4, with D unresolved. Germline V gene data show CDR1 as SEHNR and CDR2 as FQNEAQ (reference sequence). This CDR3 region has 14 residues. V was clipped by 5 bases and J by 4 bases, with 11 bases between them. CDR3 loop: CASSRGSDNEKLFF. The CDR3 DNA reads as TGTGCCAGCAGCCGCGGGTCAGATAATGAAAAACTGTTTTTT.

J is TRBJ2-1 and V is TRBV4-3; D not certain. CDR1 LGHNA and CDR2 YSLEER come from the germline V gene. The CDR3 is 18 amino acids. V lost 0 bases and J lost 0, with 15 bases in between. The CDR3 bases are TGCGCCAGCAGCCAAGATATCATCACGCTAAGCTCCTACAATGAGCAGTTCTTC. It encodes CASSQDIITLSSYNEQFF.